This TCR beta chain was obtained from a study of blood T cells in healthy people across ages. A sample-barcoded 5' primer and a J-beta primer mix were used in a second PCR of roughly 6 to 12 cycles. Sequencing yielded, for each sample, at least 3 million paired-end reads carrying CDR3. TCRdb passed the 5' RACE reads through MiXCR, listing each CDR3 protein once. The data show 650,000 to 1,000,000 distinct CDR3 sequences, under 40% seen once. For this clonotype: The antigen is undetermined.

Study-level findings and limits: Both higher diversity and more naive CD4+ cells marked long-lived donors when set against aged donors.

Donors ranged from roughly 6 to 95 years old and were healthy Caucasians in Russia. Samples each had at least 5 micrograms of total RNA extracted. With 8 bases removed from V and 0 bases from J, the gap between germline ends came to 10 bases. The CDR3 runs to 13 residues. This chain links TRBV12-3 or TRBV12-4 with TRBJ1-1; D not resolved. The sample consisted of blood. This clonotype originated in a man aged 18 to 30 in good health. The CDR3 coding sequence is TGTGCCAGCCGCATTGACATGAACACTGAAGCTTTCTTT. Protein product: CASRIDMNTEAFF.